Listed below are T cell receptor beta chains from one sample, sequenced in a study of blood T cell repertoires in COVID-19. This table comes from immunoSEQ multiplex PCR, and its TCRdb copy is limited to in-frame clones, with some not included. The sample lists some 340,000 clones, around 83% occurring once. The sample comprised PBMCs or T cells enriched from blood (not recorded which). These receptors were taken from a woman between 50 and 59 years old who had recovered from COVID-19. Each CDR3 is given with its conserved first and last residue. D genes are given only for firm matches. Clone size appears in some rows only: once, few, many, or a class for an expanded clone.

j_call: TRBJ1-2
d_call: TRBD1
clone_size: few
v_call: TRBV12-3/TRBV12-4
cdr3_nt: TGTGCCAGCAGTCAGGACAGGTTCTATGGCTACACCTTC
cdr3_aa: CASSQDRFYGYTF

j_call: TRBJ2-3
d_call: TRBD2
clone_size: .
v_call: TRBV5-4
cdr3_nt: TGTGCCAGCAGCCCCCGGGGTAGCGGGGGCACAGATACGCAGTATTTT
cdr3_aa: CASSPRGSGGTDTQYF

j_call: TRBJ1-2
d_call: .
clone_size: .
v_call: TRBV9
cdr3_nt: TGTGCCAGCAGCGTAGGAACAGGGACATATGGCTACACCTTC
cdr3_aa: CASSVGTGTYGYTF

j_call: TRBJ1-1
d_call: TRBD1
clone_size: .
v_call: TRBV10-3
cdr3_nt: TGTGCCATTACGCCGGGACAGGAAAGGAACACTGAAGCTTTCTTT
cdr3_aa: CAITPGQERNTEAFF

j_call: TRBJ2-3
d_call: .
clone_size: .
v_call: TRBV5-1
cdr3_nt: TGCGCCAGCAGCTCGGCGGTAAGCACAGATACGCAGTATTTT
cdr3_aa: CASSSAVSTDTQYF

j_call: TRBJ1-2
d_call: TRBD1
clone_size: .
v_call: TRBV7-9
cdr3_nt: TGTGCCAGCAGCTTAGAAGAGCTCGGGACAGGGAGCATGAGCTACACCTTC
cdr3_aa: CASSLEELGTGSMSYTF

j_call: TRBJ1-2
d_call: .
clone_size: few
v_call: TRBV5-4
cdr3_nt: TGTGCCAGCAGCCGATCGGACACCCGATTTGGCTACACCTTC
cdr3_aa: CASSRSDTRFGYTF

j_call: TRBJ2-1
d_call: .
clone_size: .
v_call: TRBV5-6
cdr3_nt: TGTGCCAGCAGCGCCCAGGGGGGTATGCAGGACAATGAGCAGTTCTTC
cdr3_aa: CASSAQGGMQDNEQFF

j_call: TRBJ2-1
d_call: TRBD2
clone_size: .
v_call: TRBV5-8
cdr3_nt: TGTGCCAGCACCCGGACTAGCGGGGGGGTGATTGCCTACAATGAGCAGTTCTTC
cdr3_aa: CASTRTSGGVIAYNEQFF

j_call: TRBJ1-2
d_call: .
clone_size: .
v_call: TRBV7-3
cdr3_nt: TGTGCCAGCAGCCCAACGCACCTGGGGAGTGACTATGGCTACACCTTC
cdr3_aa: CASSPTHLGSDYGYTF

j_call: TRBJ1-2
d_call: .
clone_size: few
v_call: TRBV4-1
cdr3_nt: TGCGCCAGCAGCCAAGTCATGGGCCAGCTCTATGGCTACACCTTC
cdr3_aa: CASSQVMGQLYGYTF

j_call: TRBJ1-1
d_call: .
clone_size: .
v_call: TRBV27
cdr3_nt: TGTGCCAGCAGTTTAGATCGCAGGGGCCGACAAGCTTTCTTT
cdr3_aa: CASSLDRRGRQAFF

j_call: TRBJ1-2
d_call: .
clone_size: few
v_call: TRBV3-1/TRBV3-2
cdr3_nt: TGTGCCAGCAGCCAAGATATGTCGCCAGCCCGGGGTGGCTACACCTTC
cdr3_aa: CASSQDMSPARGGYTF

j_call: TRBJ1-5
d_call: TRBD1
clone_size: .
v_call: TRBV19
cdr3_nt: TGTGCCAGTAGTATAGTGGGGACAGGGGGTTATCAGCCCCAGCATTTT
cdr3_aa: CASSIVGTGGYQPQHF

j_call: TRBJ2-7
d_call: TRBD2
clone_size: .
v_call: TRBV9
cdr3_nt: TGTGCCAGCAGCGGACGAACCGGGACTAGCGGGTACGAGCAGTACTTC
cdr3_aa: CASSGRTGTSGYEQYF

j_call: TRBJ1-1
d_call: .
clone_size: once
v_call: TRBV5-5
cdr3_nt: TGTGCCAGCAGCTTGGACTTTGGGAACACTGAAGCTTTCTTT
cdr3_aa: CASSLDFGNTEAFF

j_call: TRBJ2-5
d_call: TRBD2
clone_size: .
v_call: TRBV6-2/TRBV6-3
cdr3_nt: TGTGCCAGCAGTTACTCGACGAAGTTAGCGGGAGTTGACCCGCAGGAGACCCAGTACTTC
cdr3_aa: CASSYSTKLAGVDPQETQYF

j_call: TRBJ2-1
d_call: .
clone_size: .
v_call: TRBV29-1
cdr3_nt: TGCAGCGTTCGCGCTGAGCAATACAATGAGCAGTTCTTC
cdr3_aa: CSVRAEQYNEQFF